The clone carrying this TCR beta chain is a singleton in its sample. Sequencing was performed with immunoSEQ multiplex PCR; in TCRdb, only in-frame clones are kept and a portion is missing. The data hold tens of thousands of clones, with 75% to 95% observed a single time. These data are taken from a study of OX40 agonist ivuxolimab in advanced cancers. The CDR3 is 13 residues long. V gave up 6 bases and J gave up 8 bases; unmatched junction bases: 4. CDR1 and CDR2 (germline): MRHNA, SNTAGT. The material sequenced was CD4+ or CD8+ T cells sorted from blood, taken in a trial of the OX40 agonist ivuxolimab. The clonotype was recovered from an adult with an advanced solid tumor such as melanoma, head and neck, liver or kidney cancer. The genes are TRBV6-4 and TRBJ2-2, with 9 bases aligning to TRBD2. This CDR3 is CASSGTSRGELFF. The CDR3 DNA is TGTGCCAGCAGCGGGACTAGCCGGGGGGAGCTGTTTTTT.